This TCR beta chain is drawn from a study of glioma-infiltrating T cells. Using RNA template, CDR3s of TCR alpha and beta were amplified with iRepertoire arm-PCR. Via MiXCR, TCRdb re-called the multiplex PCR reads, giving one row per CDR3 protein. The sample lists 150,000 to 200,000 distinct CDR3 sequences, approximately 40% seen once, with roughly 5.5% in the top ten. Looked up from germline, CDR1 is DFQATT and CDR2 is SNEGSKA (reference sequence). The length of the CDR3 is 13 residues. Trimming pared 4 bases from V and 2 bases from J, leaving 9 bases between. This clonotype has at least ten counts. Sequenced material: glioma tissue, nonneoplastic brain tissue, or PBMCs (not recorded which). The receptor comes from a human donor with low-grade glioma or glioblastoma, undergoing nonglioma brain surgery, or in good health (not recorded which). The genes are TRBV20-1 and TRBJ2-1, with D hard to call. CDR3 DNA sequence: TGCAGTGCTAAGTCAAATGCCTACAATGAGCAGTTCTTC. It specifies CSAKSNAYNEQFF.